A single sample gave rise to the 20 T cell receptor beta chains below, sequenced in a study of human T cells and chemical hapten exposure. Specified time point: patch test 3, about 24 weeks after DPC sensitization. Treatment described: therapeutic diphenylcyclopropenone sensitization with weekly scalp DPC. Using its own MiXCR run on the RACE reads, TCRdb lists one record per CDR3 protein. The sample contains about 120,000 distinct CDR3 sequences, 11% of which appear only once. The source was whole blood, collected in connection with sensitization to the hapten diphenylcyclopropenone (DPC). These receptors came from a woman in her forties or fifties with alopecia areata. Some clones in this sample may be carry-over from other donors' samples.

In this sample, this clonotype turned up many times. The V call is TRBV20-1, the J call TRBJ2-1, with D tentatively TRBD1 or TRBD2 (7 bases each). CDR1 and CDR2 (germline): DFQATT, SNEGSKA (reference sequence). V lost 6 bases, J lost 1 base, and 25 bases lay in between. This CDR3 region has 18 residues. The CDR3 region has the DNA TGCAGTGCCCCCAGGGGACAGACTAGCCGACCTTCCTACAATGAGCAGTTCTTC. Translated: CSAPRGQTSRPSYNEQFF.

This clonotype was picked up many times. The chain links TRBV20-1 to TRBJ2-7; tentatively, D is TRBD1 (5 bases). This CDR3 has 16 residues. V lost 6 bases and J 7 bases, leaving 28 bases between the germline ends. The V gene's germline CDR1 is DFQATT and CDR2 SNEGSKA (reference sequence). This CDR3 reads CSAPSMKQGFIGEQYF. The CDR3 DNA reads TGCAGTGCACCTTCCATGAAGCAGGGATTCATCGGGGAGCAGTACTTC.

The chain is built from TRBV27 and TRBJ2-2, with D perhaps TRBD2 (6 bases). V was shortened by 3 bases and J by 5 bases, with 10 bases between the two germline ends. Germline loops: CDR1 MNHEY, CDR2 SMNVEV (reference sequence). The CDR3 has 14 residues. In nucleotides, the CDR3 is TGTGCCAGCAGTTTCGAAGGGAGGACCGGGGAGCTGTTTTTT. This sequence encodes CASSFEGRTGELFF.

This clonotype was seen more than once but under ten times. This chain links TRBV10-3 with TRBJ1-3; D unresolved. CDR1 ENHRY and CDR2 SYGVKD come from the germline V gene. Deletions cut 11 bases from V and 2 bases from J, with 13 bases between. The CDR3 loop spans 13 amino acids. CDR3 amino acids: CAHSEGTGNTIYF. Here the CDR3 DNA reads TGTGCCCACTCTGAGGGAACTGGAAACACCATATATTTT.

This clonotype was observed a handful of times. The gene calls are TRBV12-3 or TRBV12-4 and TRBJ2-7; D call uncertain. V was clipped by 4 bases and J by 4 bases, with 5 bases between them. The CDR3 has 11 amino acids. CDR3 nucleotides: TGTGCCAGCAGTTCGCGGTACGAGCAGTACTTC. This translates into CASSSRYEQYF.

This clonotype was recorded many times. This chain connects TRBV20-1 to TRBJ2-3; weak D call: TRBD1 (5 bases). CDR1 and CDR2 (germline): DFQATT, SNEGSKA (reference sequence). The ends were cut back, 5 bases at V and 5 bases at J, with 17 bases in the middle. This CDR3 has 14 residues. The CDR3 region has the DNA TGCAGTGCTCAACCCGTTCAGGGTAGAGATACGCAGTATTTT. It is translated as CSAQPVQGRDTQYF.

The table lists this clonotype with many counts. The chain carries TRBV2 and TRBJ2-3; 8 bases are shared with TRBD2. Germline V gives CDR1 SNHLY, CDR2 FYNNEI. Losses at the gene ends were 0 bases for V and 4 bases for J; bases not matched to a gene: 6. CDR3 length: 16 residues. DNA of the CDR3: TGTGCCAGCAGTGAAGCGCTGGCGGGGGGTCCAGATACGCAGTATTTT. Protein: CASSEALAGGPDTQYF.

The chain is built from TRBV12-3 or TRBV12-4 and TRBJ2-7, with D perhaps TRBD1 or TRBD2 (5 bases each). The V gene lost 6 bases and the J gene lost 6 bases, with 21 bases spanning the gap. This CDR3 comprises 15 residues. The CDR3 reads CASSGARIGTIEQYF. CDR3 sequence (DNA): TGTGCCAGCAGCGGGGCTCGGATTGGGACCATCGAGCAGTACTTC.

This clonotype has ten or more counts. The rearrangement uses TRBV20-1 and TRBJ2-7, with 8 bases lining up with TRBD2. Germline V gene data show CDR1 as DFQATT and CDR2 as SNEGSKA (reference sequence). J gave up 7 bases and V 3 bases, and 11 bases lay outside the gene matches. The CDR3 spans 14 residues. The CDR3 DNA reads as TGCAGTGCTAGTTCCAGCGGGGGTACCTGGGAGCAGTACTTC. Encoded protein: CSASSSGGTWEQYF.

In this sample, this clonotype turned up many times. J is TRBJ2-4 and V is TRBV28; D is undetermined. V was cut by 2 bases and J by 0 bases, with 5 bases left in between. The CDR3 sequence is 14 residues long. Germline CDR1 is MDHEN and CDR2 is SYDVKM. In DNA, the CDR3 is TGTGCCAGCAGTTTAACCCTAGCCAAAAACATTCAGTACTTC. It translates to CASSLTLAKNIQYF. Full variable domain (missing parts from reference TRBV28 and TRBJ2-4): DVKVTQSSRYLVKRTGEKVFLECVQDMDHENMFWYRQDPGLGLRLIYFSYDVKMKEKGDIPEGYSVSREKKERFSLILESASTNQTSMYLCASSLTLAKNIQYFGAGTRLSVL.

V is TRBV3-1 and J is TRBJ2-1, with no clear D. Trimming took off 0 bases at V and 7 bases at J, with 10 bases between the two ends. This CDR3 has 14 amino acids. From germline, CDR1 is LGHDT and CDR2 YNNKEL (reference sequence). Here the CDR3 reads CASSQEGLPNEQFF. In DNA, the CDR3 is TGTGCCAGCAGCCAAGAGGGCTTGCCTAATGAGCAGTTCTTC.

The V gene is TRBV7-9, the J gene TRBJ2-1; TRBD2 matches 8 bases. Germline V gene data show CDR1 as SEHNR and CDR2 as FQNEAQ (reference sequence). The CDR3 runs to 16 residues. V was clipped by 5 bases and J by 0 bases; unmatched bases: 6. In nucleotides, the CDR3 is TGTGCCAGCAGCCCCCAGCGGGGGACCTCCTACAATGAGCAGTTCTTC. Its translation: CASSPQRGTSYNEQFF.

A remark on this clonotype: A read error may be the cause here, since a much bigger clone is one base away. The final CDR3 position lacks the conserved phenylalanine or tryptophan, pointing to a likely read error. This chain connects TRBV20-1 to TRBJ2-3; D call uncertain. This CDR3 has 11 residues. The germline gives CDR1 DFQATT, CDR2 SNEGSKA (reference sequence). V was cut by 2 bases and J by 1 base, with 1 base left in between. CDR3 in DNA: TGCAGTGCTAGACGCACAGATACGCAGTATTCT. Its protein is CSARRTDTQYS.

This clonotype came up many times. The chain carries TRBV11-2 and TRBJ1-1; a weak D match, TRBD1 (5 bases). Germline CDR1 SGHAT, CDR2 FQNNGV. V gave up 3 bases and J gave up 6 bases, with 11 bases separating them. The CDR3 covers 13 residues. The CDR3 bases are TGTGCCAGCAGCTTGGGGCAATCCGCTGAAGCTTTCTTT. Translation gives CASSLGQSAEAFF. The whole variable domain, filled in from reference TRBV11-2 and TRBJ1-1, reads EAGVAQSPRYKIIEKRQSVAFWCNPISGHATLYWYQQILGQGPKLLIQFQNNGVVDDSQLPKDRFSAERLKGVDSTLKIQPAKLEDSAVYLCASSLGQSAEAFFGQGTRLTVV.

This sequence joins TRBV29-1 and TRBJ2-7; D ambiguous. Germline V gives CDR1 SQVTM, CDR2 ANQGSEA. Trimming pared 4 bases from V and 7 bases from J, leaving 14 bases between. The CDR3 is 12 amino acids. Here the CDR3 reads CSVVGSLGEQYF. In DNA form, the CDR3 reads TGCAGCGTTGTCGGCAGTTTGGGGGAGCAGTACTTC.

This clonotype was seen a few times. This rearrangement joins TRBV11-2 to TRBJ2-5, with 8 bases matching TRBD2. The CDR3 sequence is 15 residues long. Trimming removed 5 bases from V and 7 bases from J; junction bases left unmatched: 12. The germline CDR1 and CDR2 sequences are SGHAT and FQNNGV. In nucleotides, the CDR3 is TGTGCCAGCAGCCGGGGGGGCCGCAACCCATGGACCCAGTACTTC. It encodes CASSRGGRNPWTQYF.

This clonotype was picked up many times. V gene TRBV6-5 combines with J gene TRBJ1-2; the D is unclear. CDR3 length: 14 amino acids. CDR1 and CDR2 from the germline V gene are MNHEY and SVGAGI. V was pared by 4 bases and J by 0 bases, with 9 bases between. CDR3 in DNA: TGTGCCAGCAGTTCGGACGGGGCTAACTATGGCTACACCTTC. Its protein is CASSSDGANYGYTF.

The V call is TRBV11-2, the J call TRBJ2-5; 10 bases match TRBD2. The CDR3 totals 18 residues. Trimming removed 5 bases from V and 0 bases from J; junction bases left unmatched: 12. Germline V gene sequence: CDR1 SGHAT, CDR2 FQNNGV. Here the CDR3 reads CASSERLAGLPNQETQYF. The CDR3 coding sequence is TGTGCCAGCAGCGAGCGACTAGCGGGCCTACCCAACCAAGAGACCCAGTACTTC.

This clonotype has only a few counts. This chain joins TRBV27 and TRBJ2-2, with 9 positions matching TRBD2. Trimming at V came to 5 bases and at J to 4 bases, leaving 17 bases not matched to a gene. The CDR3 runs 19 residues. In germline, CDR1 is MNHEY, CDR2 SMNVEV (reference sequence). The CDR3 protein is CASSLGLAQWGRSTGELFF. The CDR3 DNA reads TGTGCCAGCAGTCTCGGACTAGCGCAGTGGGGCAGGAGCACCGGGGAGCTGTTTTTT.

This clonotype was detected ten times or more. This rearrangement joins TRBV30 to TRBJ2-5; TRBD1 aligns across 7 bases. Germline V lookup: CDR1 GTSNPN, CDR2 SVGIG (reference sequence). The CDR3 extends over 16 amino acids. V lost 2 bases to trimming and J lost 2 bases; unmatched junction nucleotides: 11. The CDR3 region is CAWSLLAQGPQETQYF. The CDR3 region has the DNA TGTGCCTGGAGTCTCCTAGCACAGGGGCCACAAGAGACCCAGTACTTC.